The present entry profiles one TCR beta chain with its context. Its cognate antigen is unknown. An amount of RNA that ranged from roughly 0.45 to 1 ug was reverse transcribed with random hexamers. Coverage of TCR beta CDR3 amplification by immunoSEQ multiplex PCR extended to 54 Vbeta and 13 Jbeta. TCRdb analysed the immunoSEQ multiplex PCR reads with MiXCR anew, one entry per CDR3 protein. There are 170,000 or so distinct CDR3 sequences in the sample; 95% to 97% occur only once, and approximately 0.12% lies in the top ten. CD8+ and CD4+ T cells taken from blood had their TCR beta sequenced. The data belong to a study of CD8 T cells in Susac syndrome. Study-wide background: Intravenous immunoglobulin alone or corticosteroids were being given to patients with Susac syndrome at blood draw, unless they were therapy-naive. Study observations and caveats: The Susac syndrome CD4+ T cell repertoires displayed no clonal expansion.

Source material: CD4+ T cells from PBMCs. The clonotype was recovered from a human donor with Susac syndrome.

CDR3 sequence: CASSLSGSGANVLTF. The CDR3 DNA reads TGTGCCAGCAGTTTATCGGGTTCTGGGGCCAACGTCCTGACTTTC. The genes are TRBV12-3 or TRBV12-4 and TRBJ2-6; D is unclear. The V and J ends lost 2 bases and 1 base respectively, with 6 bases between them. The CDR3 totals 15 residues.